The entry below describes one T cell receptor (beta chain). What it binds is not known. The data originate from a study of CD8 T cells in ankylosing spondylitis. CDR1 and CDR2 from the germline V gene are SGDLS and YYNGEE. V lost 1 base to trimming and J lost 5 bases, with 9 bases between them. The CDR3 runs to 13 residues. Overall study results and limits: In the blood and synovial fluid of reactive arthritis, some motif variants had been previously reported. What appeared characteristic of ankylosing spondylitis blood was a TCR beta motif of 7 or 8 highly homologous variants.

A single record per CDR3 protein comes from TCRdb applying MiXCR to the 5' RACE reads. The sample includes roughly 38,000 distinct CDR3 sequences, less than 4% of them seen just once. Sequenced material: blood, either unsorted or a sorted T cell fraction (not recorded which). The sequence was obtained from a male donor with ankylosing spondylitis or in good health (not recorded which). The rearrangement joins TRBV9 to TRBJ1-1; no firm D call. CDR3 amino acids: CASSVRVGTEAFF. CDR3 coding DNA: TGTGCCAGCAGCGTAAGGGTTGGGACTGAAGCTTTCTTT.